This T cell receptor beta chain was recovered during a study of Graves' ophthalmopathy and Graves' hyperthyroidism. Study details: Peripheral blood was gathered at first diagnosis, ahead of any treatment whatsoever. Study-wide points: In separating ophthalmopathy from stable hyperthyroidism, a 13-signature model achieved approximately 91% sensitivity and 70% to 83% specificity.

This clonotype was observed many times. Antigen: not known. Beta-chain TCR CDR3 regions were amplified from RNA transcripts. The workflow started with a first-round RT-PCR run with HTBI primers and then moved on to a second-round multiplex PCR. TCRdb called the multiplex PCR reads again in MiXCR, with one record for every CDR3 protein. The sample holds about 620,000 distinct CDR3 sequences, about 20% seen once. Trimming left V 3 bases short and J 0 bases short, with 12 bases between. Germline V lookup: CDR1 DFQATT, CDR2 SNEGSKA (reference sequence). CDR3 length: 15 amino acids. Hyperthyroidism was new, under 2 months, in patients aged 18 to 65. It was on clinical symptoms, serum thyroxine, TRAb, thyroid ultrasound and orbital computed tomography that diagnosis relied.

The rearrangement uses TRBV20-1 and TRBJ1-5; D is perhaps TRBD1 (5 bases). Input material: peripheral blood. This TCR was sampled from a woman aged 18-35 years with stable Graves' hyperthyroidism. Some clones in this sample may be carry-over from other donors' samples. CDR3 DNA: TGCAGTGCTAGGGTCTCAGGGATTAGCAATCAGCCCCAGCATTTT. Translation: CSARVSGISNQPQHF.